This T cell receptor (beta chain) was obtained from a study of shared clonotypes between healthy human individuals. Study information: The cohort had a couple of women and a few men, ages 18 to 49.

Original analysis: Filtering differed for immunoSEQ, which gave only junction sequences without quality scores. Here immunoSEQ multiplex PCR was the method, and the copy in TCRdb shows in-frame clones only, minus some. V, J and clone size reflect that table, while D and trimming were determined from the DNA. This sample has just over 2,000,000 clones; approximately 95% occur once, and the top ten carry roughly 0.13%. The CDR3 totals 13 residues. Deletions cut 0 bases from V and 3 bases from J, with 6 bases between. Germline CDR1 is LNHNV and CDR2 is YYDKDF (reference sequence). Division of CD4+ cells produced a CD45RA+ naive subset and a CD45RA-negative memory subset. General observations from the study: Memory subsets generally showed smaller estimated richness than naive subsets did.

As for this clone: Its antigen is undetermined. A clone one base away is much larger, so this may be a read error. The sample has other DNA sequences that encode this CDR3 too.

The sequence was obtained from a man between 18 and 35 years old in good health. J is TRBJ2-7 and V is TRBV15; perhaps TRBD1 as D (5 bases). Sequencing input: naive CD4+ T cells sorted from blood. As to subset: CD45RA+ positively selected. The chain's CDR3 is CATSRDRGYEQYF. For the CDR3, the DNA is TGTGCCACCAGCAGAGATAGGGGCTACGAGCAGTACTTC. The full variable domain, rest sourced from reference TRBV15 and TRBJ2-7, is DAMVIQNPRYQVTQFGKPVTLSCSQTLNHNVMYWYQQKSSQAPKLLFHYYDKDFNNEADTPDNFQSRRPNTSFCFLDIRSPGLGDTAMYLCATSRDRGYEQYFGPGTRLTVT.